A selection of T cell receptor beta chains follows, all from one sample in a study of T-cell reconstitution after alpha-beta-depleted transplantation in children. In TCRdb, the PCR reads were re-called with MiXCR into one record per CDR3 protein. The sample yields about 540,000 distinct CDR3 sequences, approximately 20% seen once. The material sequenced was PBMCs from the stem cell graft donor, taken from the stem cell graft. These receptors came from a human donor who donated a stem cell graft to a child with acute lymphoblastic leukemia. Each CDR3 is given with its conserved first and last residue. The order of the fields is CDR3 length, D gene, clone size, V gene, J gene, CDR3 protein, CDR3 DNA. D genes are given only for firm matches. Clone size is given for some rows only: seen once, a few or many times, or a class if the clone is expanded.

CDR3 length: 15
D gene: TRBD1
clone size: few
V gene: TRBV27
J gene: TRBJ2-7
CDR3 protein: CASSYGGQGAIEQYF
CDR3 DNA: TGTGCCAGCAGTTACGGGGGACAGGGGGCGATCGAGCAGTACTTC

CDR3 length: 13
D gene: -
clone size: -
V gene: TRBV11-1
J gene: TRBJ2-6
CDR3 protein: CASSIVGANVLTF
CDR3 DNA: TGTGCCAGCAGCATCGTTGGGGCCAACGTCCTGACTTTC

CDR3 length: 15
D gene: TRBD2
clone size: -
V gene: TRBV10-2
J gene: TRBJ2-1
CDR3 protein: CASSESAGGLDEQFF
CDR3 DNA: TGCGCCAGCAGTGAATCAGCGGGAGGGCTCGATGAGCAGTTCTTC

CDR3 length: 14
D gene: TRBD1
clone size: few
V gene: TRBV4-1
J gene: TRBJ1-1
CDR3 protein: CASSPYRGTTEAFF
CDR3 DNA: TGCGCCAGCAGCCCGTACAGGGGGACCACTGAAGCTTTCTTT

CDR3 length: 14
D gene: -
clone size: once
V gene: TRBV5-5
J gene: TRBJ2-5
CDR3 protein: CASSLLGRAETQYF
CDR3 DNA: TGTGCCAGCAGCTTGCTGGGCAGGGCAGAGACCCAGTACTTC

CDR3 length: 15
D gene: -
clone size: -
V gene: TRBV18
J gene: TRBJ2-7
CDR3 protein: CASSPYIGQPYEQYF
CDR3 DNA: TGTGCCAGCTCACCGTACATTGGACAGCCCTACGAGCAGTACTTC

CDR3 length: 14
D gene: TRBD1
clone size: few
V gene: TRBV12-3/TRBV12-4
J gene: TRBJ1-3
CDR3 protein: CASRTGGAVYTIYF
CDR3 DNA: TGTGCCAGCAGGACAGGGGGCGCGGTTTACACCATATATTTT

CDR3 length: 16
D gene: TRBD1
clone size: few
V gene: TRBV11-2
J gene: TRBJ2-3
CDR3 protein: CASSWSPDRETDTQYF
CDR3 DNA: TGTGCCAGCAGCTGGTCCCCGGACAGGGAGACAGATACGCAGTATTTT

CDR3 length: 14
D gene: TRBD1
clone size: -
V gene: TRBV7-9
J gene: TRBJ2-1
CDR3 protein: CAGRGQDFYNEQFF
CDR3 DNA: TGTGCCGGACGCGGACAGGACTTTTACAATGAGCAGTTCTTC

CDR3 length: 13
D gene: -
clone size: -
V gene: TRBV5-6
J gene: TRBJ2-5
CDR3 protein: CASSVQGLETQYF
CDR3 DNA: TGTGCCAGCAGCGTCCAGGGGCTTGAGACCCAGTACTTC

CDR3 length: 16
D gene: TRBD1
clone size: many
V gene: TRBV5-1
J gene: TRBJ2-7
CDR3 protein: CASSLGDRVGSYEQYF
CDR3 DNA: TGCGCCAGCAGCTTGGGGGACAGGGTGGGCTCCTACGAGCAGTACTTC

CDR3 length: 15
D gene: TRBD1
clone size: -
V gene: TRBV20-1
J gene: TRBJ1-5
CDR3 protein: CSAIRTGTSNQPQHF
CDR3 DNA: TGCAGTGCCATTCGGACAGGGACAAGCAATCAGCCCCAGCATTTT

CDR3 length: 16
D gene: TRBD2
clone size: -
V gene: TRBV4-2
J gene: TRBJ2-1
CDR3 protein: CASSPSEAGGYNEQFF
CDR3 DNA: TGTGCCAGCAGCCCCTCCGAAGCGGGGGGGTACAATGAGCAGTTCTTC

CDR3 length: 14
D gene: TRBD1
clone size: few
V gene: TRBV19
J gene: TRBJ1-5
CDR3 protein: CAAGQGPSNQPQHF
CDR3 DNA: TGTGCCGCCGGACAGGGCCCCTCTAATCAGCCCCAGCATTTT